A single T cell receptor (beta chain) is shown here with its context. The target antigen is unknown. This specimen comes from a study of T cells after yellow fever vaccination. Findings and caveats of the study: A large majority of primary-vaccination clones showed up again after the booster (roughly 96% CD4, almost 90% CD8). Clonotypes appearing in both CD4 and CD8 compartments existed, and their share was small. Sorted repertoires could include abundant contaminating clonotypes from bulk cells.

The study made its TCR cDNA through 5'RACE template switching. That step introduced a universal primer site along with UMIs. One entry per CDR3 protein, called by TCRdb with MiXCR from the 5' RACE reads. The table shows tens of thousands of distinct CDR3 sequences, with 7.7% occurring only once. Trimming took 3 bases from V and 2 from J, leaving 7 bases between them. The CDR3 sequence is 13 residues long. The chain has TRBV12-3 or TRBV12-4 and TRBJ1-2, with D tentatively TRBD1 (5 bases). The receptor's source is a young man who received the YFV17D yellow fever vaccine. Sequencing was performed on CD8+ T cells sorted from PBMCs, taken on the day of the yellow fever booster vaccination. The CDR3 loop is CASSLEGNYGYTF. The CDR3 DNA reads TGTGCCAGCAGTTTGGAGGGGAACTATGGCTACACCTTC.